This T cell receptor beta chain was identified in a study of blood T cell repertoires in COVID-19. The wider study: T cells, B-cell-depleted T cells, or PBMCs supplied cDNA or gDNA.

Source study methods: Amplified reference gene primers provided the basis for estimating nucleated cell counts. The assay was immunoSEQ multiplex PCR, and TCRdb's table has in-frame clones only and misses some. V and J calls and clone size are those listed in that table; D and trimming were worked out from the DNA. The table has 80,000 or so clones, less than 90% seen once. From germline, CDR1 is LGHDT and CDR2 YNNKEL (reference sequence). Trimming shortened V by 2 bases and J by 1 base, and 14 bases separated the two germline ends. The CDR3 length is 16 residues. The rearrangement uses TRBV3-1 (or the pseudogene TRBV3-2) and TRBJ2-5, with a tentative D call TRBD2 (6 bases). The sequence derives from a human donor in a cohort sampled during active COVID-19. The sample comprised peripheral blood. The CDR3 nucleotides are TGTGCCAGCAGCCAACGGGACTCGCAAATCCAAGAGACCCAGTACTTC. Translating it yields CASSQRDSQIQETQYF.